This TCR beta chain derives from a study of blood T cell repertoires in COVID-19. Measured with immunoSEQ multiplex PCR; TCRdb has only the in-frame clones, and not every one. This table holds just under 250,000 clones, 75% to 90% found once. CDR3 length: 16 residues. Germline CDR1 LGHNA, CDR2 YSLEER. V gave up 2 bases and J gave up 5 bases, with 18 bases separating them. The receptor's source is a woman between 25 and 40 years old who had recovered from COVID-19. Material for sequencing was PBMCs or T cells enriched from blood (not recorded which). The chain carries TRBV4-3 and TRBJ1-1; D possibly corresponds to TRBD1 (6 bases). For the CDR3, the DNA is TGCGCCAGCAGCCAAACGATCAGGGGAAGGAGGACTGAAGCTTTCTTT. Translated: CASSQTIRGRRTEAFF.